The rows below give T cell receptor beta chains drawn from one sample of a study of CD8 T cells in ankylosing spondylitis. A single record per CDR3 protein comes from TCRdb applying MiXCR to the 5' RACE reads. The sample records about 190,000 distinct CDR3 sequences, around 13% being singletons. Sequencing was carried out using blood, either unsorted or a sorted T cell fraction (not recorded which). These receptors came from a female donor with ankylosing spondylitis or in good health (not recorded which). Each CDR3 is given with its conserved first and last residue. The D gene is left open where the match is weak. Expanded clones get a size class; other rows say once, few or many, or leave the size out.

>TRBD1|TRBV5-1|TRBJ2-7|many
TGCGCCAGCAGCCCCAGACAGGGTTTGAACGAGCAGTACTTC
CASSPRQGLNEQYF
>-|TRBV5-1|TRBJ2-2|many
TGCGCCAGCAGCTTGATTGCGGACAACACCGGGGAGCTGTTTTTT
CASSLIADNTGELFF
>-|TRBV20-1|TRBJ1-1|few
TGCAGTGCTAGTCCCCGGCAGAACACTGAAGCTTTCTTT
CSASPRQNTEAFF
>-|TRBV12-3/TRBV12-4|TRBJ1-3|many
TGTGCCAGCAGCCCTAGGCGAAACACCATATATTTT
CASSPRRNTIYF
>TRBD1|TRBV7-9|TRBJ1-1|many
TGTGCCAGCAGGTCAGGGGGCCTCGCTGAAGCTTTCTTT
CASRSGGLAEAFF
>TRBD2|TRBV4-3|TRBJ2-7|-
TGCGCCAGCAGCCCTGGGACTAGCGGTGGCGCCTACGAGCAGTACTTC
CASSPGTSGGAYEQYF
>-|TRBV14|TRBJ2-7|many
TGTGCCAGCAGCCAAAACGAATACTCTTTGGAGCAGTACTTC
CASSQNEYSLEQYF
>TRBD1|TRBV29-1|TRBJ2-7|many
TGCAGCGTTGGACAGGGGCGAGTCTACGAGCAGTACTTC
CSVGQGRVYEQYF
>-|TRBV12-3/TRBV12-4|TRBJ1-5|many
TGTGCCAGCAGTTTAGAGGGAAGGGCTCAGCCCCAGCATTTT
CASSLEGRAQPQHF
>TRBD1|TRBV2|TRBJ1-2|many
TGTGCCAGCAGGAGACAGGGAACGAGCTACACCTTC
CASRRQGTSYTF
>-|TRBV5-1|TRBJ1-1|many
TGTGCCAGCAGCCAAGGCACTGAAGCTTTCTTT
CASSQGTEAFF
>TRBD1|TRBV2|TRBJ1-1|-
TGTGCCAGCAGTAAGACAGGGGTCAGAACTGAAGCTTTCTTT
CASSKTGVRTEAFF
>TRBD2|TRBV7-3|TRBJ2-2|-
TGTGCCAGCAGCTTACAGCCTAGCGGGGGCACCGGGGAGCTGTTTTTT
CASSLQPSGGTGELFF
>-|TRBV12-3/TRBV12-4|TRBJ2-5|-
TGTGCCAGCAGCAGAACAGTTGTGGCAGAGACCCAGTACTTC
CASSRTVVAETQYF
>-|TRBV7-2|TRBJ2-3|few
TGTGCCAGCAGCTTATCAGCTTCAGATACGCAGTATTTT
CASSLSASDTQYF
>-|TRBV20-1|TRBJ2-1|-
TGCAGTGCTAGAGAACTAGTGGGAGAGGTGGGGGAGCAGTTCTTC
CSARELVGEVGEQFF
>-|TRBV7-9|TRBJ2-7|-
TGTGCCAGCACCCTATCAGGGGCCTACGAGCAGTACTTC
CASTLSGAYEQYF
>-|TRBV4-3|TRBJ2-1|-
TGCGCCAGCAGCCAAGATCGGGCCAGTATGAATGAGCAGTTCTTC
CASSQDRASMNEQFF
>TRBD1|TRBV11-2|TRBJ2-3|few
TGTGCCAGCAGCTACCTCCGGGACAGGCGCACAGATACGCAGTATTTT
CASSYLRDRRTDTQYF
>-|TRBV4-1|TRBJ2-3|many
TGCGCCAGCAGCCAAGGGCCCGGCGGCACAGATACGCAGTATTTT
CASSQGPGGTDTQYF
>-|TRBV12-3/TRBV12-4|TRBJ1-2|many
TGTGCCAGCATGGGTACGGGGCTGGGCTATGGCTACACCTTC
CASMGTGLGYGYTF
>TRBD2|TRBV7-8|TRBJ2-1|few
TGTGCCAGCAGCTCCTTGGGACTAGCGGGGCACAATGAGCAGTTCTTC
CASSSLGLAGHNEQFF
>-|TRBV6-5|TRBJ2-3|medium-sized
TGTGCCAGCAGCCCAGTCGGAGGGCGCCCAGATACGCAGTATTTT
CASSPVGGRPDTQYF
>-|TRBV29-1|TRBJ2-3|many
TGCAGCGCCAGTATCGCCCAATCCAGCACAGATACGCAGTATTTT
CSASIAQSSTDTQYF
>-|TRBV3-1|TRBJ2-7|many
TGTGCCAGCAGCCAAGTGGAGCGCGAGCAGTACTTC
CASSQVEREQYF
>TRBD1|TRBV20-1|TRBJ2-3|many
TGCAGTGCTAGTCGGACAGGGGGCCGGACAGATACGCAGTATTTT
CSASRTGGRTDTQYF
>-|TRBV10-3|TRBJ2-3|many
TGTGCCATCATGGGGAAACGCACAGATACGCAGTATTTT
CAIMGKRTDTQYF
>-|TRBV5-8|TRBJ2-3|many
TGTGCCAGCAGTTATGTAAGGGCCAGCACAGATACGCAGTATTTT
CASSYVRASTDTQYF
>-|TRBV29-1|TRBJ1-4|many
TGCAGCGCCCGAGTCGGGGCAACTAATGAAAAACTGTTTTTT
CSARVGATNEKLFF